This is a list of T cell receptor beta chains from one sample in a study of blood T cell repertoires in COVID-19. TCRdb keeps only in-frame clones here, not all; method: immunoSEQ multiplex PCR. The sample has 430,000 or so clones, around 90% seen once. The sequenced material came from peripheral blood. The source is a man between 18 and 35 years old with COVID-19, enrolled during active disease. Both conserved end residues are part of each CDR3. The D gene is left open where the match is weak. A row's size may be missing; if present it is once, few, many or a size class.

J gene	V gene	clone size	D gene	CDR3 DNA	CDR3 protein
TRBJ2-1	TRBV25-1	.	TRBD1	TGTGCCAGCAGATACGGGACAGGGGGCTTTGAGCAGTTCTTC	CASRYGTGGFEQFF
TRBJ2-7	TRBV29-1	.	TRBD2	TGCAGCGTCGGAGGACTAGCGGGAGTTGACGAGCAGTACTTC	CSVGGLAGVDEQYF
TRBJ2-5	TRBV9	.	TRBD2	TGTGCCAGCAGCAACGAAGCGGGAGTCCAAGAGACCCAGTACTTC	CASSNEAGVQETQYF
TRBJ1-5	TRBV5-6	.	TRBD1	TGTGCCAGCAGCATACGGGACAGGGACCAGCCCCAGCATTTT	CASSIRDRDQPQHF
TRBJ2-1	TRBV21-1	.	.	TGTGCCAGCAGCAAAGGCCTAGCGGGGGGAATGAGGCAGTTCTTC	CASSKGLAGGMRQFF
TRBJ2-1	TRBV11-2	.	TRBD2	TGTGCCAGCAGCTTAGGGGGATACAGCGGGAGTCACAATGAGCAGTTCTTC	CASSLGGYSGSHNEQFF
TRBJ2-5	TRBV5-6	.	TRBD1	TGTGCCAGCAGCTTTCAAGGGACAGCCCAAGAGACCCAGTACTTC	CASSFQGTAQETQYF
TRBJ1-2	TRBV2	.	.	TGTGCCAGCAGTGAGGGAGGACTCTATGGCTACACCTTC	CASSEGGLYGYTF
TRBJ1-1	TRBV6-1	.	.	TGTGCCAGCAGTGAAGCTTACAGGCTTAACACTGAAGCTTTCTTT	CASSEAYRLNTEAFF
TRBJ1-1	TRBV3-1/TRBV3-2	few	.	TGTGCCAGCAGCCAAGGACTGATGAACACTGAAGCTTTCTTT	CASSQGLMNTEAFF
TRBJ1-2	TRBV6-5	.	TRBD1	TGTGCCAGCAGTTACGACAGGGAGAGAGGCTACACCTTC	CASSYDRERGYTF
TRBJ2-5	TRBV7-2	.	TRBD2	TGTGCCAGCAGCTTCTCGGGACTAGCCTTCGAGACCCAGTACTTC	CASSFSGLAFETQYF
TRBJ2-4	TRBV2	.	TRBD2	TGTGCCACCCAGGGGCGGGAGGGCCAGGGCAAAAACATTCAGTACTTC	CATQGREGQGKNIQYF
TRBJ1-2	TRBV5-1	few	TRBD1	TGCGCCAGCAGCTTGTGGGACAGGGATGGCTACACCTTC	CASSLWDRDGYTF
TRBJ2-2	TRBV27	.	TRBD2	TGTGCCAGCAGTCGGGGACTAGCGGGGTCAGGACTGTTTTTT	CASSRGLAGSGLFF
TRBJ1-1	TRBV2	.	.	TGTGCCAGCAGAGTGTACATGAACACTGAAGCTTTCTTT	CASRVYMNTEAFF
TRBJ2-7	TRBV4-1	.	TRBD1	TGCGCCAGCAGCCTGAGGGGCGGGACAGGGGGCTCCGAGGGATACGAGCAGTACTTC	CASSLRGGTGGSEGYEQYF
TRBJ2-7	TRBV19	.	TRBD1	TGTGCCAGTAGTTTAGGACAGGGAGTGGACTACGGGCAGTACTTC	CASSLGQGVDYGQYF
TRBJ1-5	TRBV27	few	.	TGTGCCAGCAGTTTAGTTTATGATCAGCCCCAGCATTTT	CASSLVYDQPQHF
TRBJ2-5	TRBV29-1	.	.	TGCAGCGTTGAAGATCGAGGTAGTGGACTCTTTGTCGAGACCCAGTACTTC	CSVEDRGSGLFVETQYF
TRBJ1-5	TRBV7-2	.	TRBD1	TGTGCCAGCAGCTCCGGACAGGGGGGCAATCAGCCCCAGCATTTT	CASSSGQGGNQPQHF
TRBJ2-7	TRBV6-5	once	TRBD1	TGTGCCAGCTCCTGGGACAGGGAGGTCGAGCAGTACTTC	CASSWDREVEQYF
TRBJ2-5	TRBV10-2	.	TRBD2	TGCGCCACCCGGGACTATGGTACCGGGGAGACCCAGTACTTC	CATRDYGTGETQYF
TRBJ2-7	TRBV18	.	TRBD2	TGTGCCAGCTCTCCGGGACTAGCGTGGCCCGAGCAGTACTTC	CASSPGLAWPEQYF
TRBJ2-5	TRBV25-1	.	TRBD2	TGTGCCAGCACCCCCGCGGGACTAGCGGGAGCAGAGACCCAGTACTTC	CASTPAGLAGAETQYF
TRBJ2-2	TRBV5-1	once	.	TGCGCCAGCAGCTTGGAACACAGCACCGGGGAGCTGTTTTTT	CASSLEHSTGELFF
TRBJ2-1	TRBV9	.	.	TGTGCCAGCAGCGCGTCAGGGGAGGGGTACAATGAGCAGTTCTTC	CASSASGEGYNEQFF
TRBJ2-7	TRBV27	.	.	TGTGCCAGCAGTTTCATCCCCGGACTGGACGAGCAGTACTTC	CASSFIPGLDEQYF
TRBJ2-3	TRBV2	.	TRBD1	TGTGCCAGCGGGGACAGGACTTTTACAGATACGCAGTATTTT	CASGDRTFTDTQYF
TRBJ1-6	TRBV19	.	TRBD1	TGTGCCAGTAGTTCAGGACAGGGGGTGAATTCACCCCTCCACTTT	CASSSGQGVNSPLHF
TRBJ2-5	TRBV11-3	.	TRBD1	TGTGCCAGCAGCGGAGACAGGGGGCAAGAGACCCAGTACTTC	CASSGDRGQETQYF
TRBJ2-2	TRBV19	.	.	TGTGCCAGTACCCCTTATTACACCGGGGAGCTGTTTTTT	CASTPYYTGELFF
TRBJ2-3	TRBV14	.	.	TGTGCCAGCAGCCAACGGGCAGATACGCAGTATTTT	CASSQRADTQYF
TRBJ2-5	TRBV19	.	TRBD2	TGTGCCAGTAGTATGGTCGGGACTAGCGAGAATGAAAAGACCCAGTACTTC	CASSMVGTSENEKTQYF
TRBJ2-1	TRBV6-2/TRBV6-3	.	.	TGTGCCAGCAGCACTTCCCAGGGCAATGAGCAGTTCTTC	CASSTSQGNEQFF
TRBJ2-7	TRBV4-1	.	TRBD1	TGCGCCAGCAGCCAAGATTCGACAGGGGGGTACTACGAGCAGTACTTC	CASSQDSTGGYYEQYF
TRBJ2-1	TRBV13	.	TRBD2	TGTGCCAGCAGCCAGACCGGACTAGCGGGATACAATGAGCAGTTCTTC	CASSQTGLAGYNEQFF
TRBJ2-7	TRBV18	.	TRBD2	TGTGCCAGCTCACCGACTAGCGGGACTTACGAGCAGTACTTC	CASSPTSGTYEQYF
TRBJ2-1	TRBV27	.	TRBD2	TGTGCCAGCAGTCCTGCTGGGACTAACAATGAGCAGTTCTTC	CASSPAGTNNEQFF
TRBJ1-1	TRBV24-1	.	.	TGTGCCACCAGAGGGGGGGCTGAAGCTTTCTTT	CATRGGAEAFF
TRBJ2-2	TRBV7-8	.	.	TGTGCCAGCAGCTTAGAACAGTCCGGGGAGCTGTTTTTT	CASSLEQSGELFF
TRBJ2-7	TRBV11-2	.	TRBD1	TGTGCCAGCAGCCTGGACAGGGCGGCAATCTACGAGCAGTACTTC	CASSLDRAAIYEQYF
TRBJ2-5	TRBV29-1	once	.	TGCAGCGTTGTAAGGGGGGGGGCGGGGACCCAGTACTTC	CSVVRGGAGTQYF
TRBJ2-3	TRBV5-4	.	.	TGTGCCAGCAGCTTTCATAGCGGATGGAAAGATACGCAGTATTTT	CASSFHSGWKDTQYF
TRBJ1-1	TRBV12-3/TRBV12-4	.	.	TGTGCCAGCAGTTACGTAACTGTTGAAGCTTTCTTT	CASSYVTVEAFF
TRBJ2-3	TRBV11-3	.	TRBD2	TGTGCCAGCAGCTTAGGCGGGGGGGCGGCAGATACGCAGTATTTT	CASSLGGGAADTQYF
TRBJ2-7	TRBV6-5	.	TRBD2	TGTGCCAGCACAGGGCCAAGCGGGGCGGCCTACGAGCAGTACTTC	CASTGPSGAAYEQYF
TRBJ2-1	TRBV19	.	TRBD1	TGTGCCAGTAGTAGTGGCGACAGGGGGTCCTACAATGAGCAGTTCTTC	CASSSGDRGSYNEQFF
TRBJ2-2	TRBV11-2	.	.	TGTGCCAGCATTCCCCGGGTTAAAGTAGGATCGGACACCGGGGAGCTGTTTTTT	CASIPRVKVGSDTGELFF
TRBJ2-3	TRBV13	.	TRBD2	TGTGCCAGCAGCACTAGCGGGAGCACAGATACGCAGTATTTT	CASSTSGSTDTQYF